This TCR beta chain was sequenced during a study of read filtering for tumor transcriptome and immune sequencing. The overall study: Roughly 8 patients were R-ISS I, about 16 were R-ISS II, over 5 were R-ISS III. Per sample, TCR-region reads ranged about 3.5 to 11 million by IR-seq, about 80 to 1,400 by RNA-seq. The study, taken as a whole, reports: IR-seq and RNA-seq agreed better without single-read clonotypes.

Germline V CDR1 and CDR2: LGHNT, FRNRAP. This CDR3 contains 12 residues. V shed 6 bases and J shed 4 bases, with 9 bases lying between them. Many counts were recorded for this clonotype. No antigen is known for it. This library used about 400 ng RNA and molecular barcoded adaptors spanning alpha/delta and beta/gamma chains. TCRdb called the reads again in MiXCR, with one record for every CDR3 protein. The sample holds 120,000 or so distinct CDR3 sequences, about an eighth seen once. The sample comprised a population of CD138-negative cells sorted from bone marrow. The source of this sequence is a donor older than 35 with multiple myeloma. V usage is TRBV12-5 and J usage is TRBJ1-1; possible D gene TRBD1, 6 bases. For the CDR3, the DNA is TGTGCTAGTGGCCGGGGGGCCACTGAAGCTTTCTTT. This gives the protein CASGRGATEAFF. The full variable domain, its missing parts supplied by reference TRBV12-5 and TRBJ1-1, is DARVTQTPRHKVTEMGQEVTMRCQPILGHNTVFWYRQTMMQGLELLAYFRNRAPLDDSGMPKDRFSAEMPDATLATLKIQPSEPRDSAVYFCASGRGATEAFFGQGTRLTVV.